This T cell receptor beta chain was captured by sequencing in a study of T-cell reconstitution after alpha-beta-depleted transplantation in children. The germline V gene has CDR1 SQVTM and CDR2 ANQGSEA. V dropped 6 bases and J dropped 1; count of bases not matched to a gene: 11. The CDR3 runs 16 residues. A TCRbeta library incorporating unique molecular identifiers was prepared. TCRdb passed the PCR reads through MiXCR, listing each CDR3 protein once. The table shows around 400,000 distinct CDR3 sequences, with roughly 11% occurring only once. The sequence came from a human donor who donated a stem cell graft to a child with acute myeloid leukemia. J is TRBJ2-2 and V is TRBV29-1, with 7 positions matching TRBD2. The sample consisted of PBMCs from the stem cell graft donor, taken from the stem cell graft. CDR3 in amino acids: CSVPLPGGLNTGELFF. For the CDR3, the DNA is TGCAGCGTGCCCTTGCCCGGGGGGTTGAACACCGGGGAGCTGTTTTTT.